This TCR beta chain emerged from a study of metastatic and nonmetastatic thyroid tumors. On the study more broadly: Repertoire comparison spanned blood and tumor or nodule tissue of malignant and benign thyroid patients. Overall study findings and caveats: Significantly higher TCR beta diversity was reportedly seen in malignant thyroid tumors than benign nodules, in blood and tumor.

Methods used by the authors: To classify distant metastasis in papillary thyroid cancer, a model was built from CDR3 differences across clinicopathological groups. TCRdb re-analyzed the PCR reads through MiXCR. The V and J calls reflect TCRdb's pipeline rather than the authors' work. The sample has about 39,000 clones; around a fifth are singletons. Thyroid surgery had not been preceded by any treatment in any patient. In this sample, this clone turned up many times. No antigen is known for it. The CDR3 is 13 amino acids. From germline, CDR1 is DFQATT and CDR2 SNEGSKA (reference sequence). The V end lost 5 bases, the J end lost 4 bases, and 14 bases lay between the germline ends.

The J gene is TRBJ2-5, the V gene TRBV20-1, with D perhaps matching TRBD1 (6 bases). Sequenced sample: blood. The sequence was collected from a female donor with papillary thyroid cancer or a benign thyroid nodule (not recorded which). Some clones in this sample may be carry-over from other donors' samples. As DNA, the CDR3 is TGCAGTGCTCACAGGGATTCCGCAGAGACCCAGTACTTC. Translated, it gives CSAHRDSAETQYF.